A single sample gave rise to the 9 T cell receptor beta chains below, sequenced in a study of blood T cell repertoires in COVID-19. Libraries were prepared by immunoSEQ multiplex PCR; TCRdb keeps only in-frame clonotypes and omits some of them. The table has about 11,000 clones, about two thirds seen once; the top ten hold under 7%. The specimen sequenced was peripheral blood. These receptors all stem from a man in his sixties with COVID-19, enrolled during active disease.

CDR3 loop: CASRPQGATGGYTF. The CDR3 region has the DNA TGTGCCAGCAGACCCCAGGGGGCGACGGGTGGCTACACCTTC. The chain uses TRBV6-4 and TRBJ1-2; 8 bases match TRBD1. The CDR3 has 14 amino acids. Germline loops: CDR1 MRHNA, CDR2 SNTAGT. Unmatched junction bases numbered 10, after V lost 6 bases and J lost 7 bases.

This clone was seen more than once but under ten times. This rearrangement joins TRBV9 to TRBJ2-5; D possibly corresponds to TRBD2 (6 bases). This CDR3 contains 13 residues. Trimming took 3 bases from V and 5 from J, leaving 11 bases between them. The germline V gene encodes CDR1 SGDLS and CDR2 YYNGEE. The CDR3 sequence: CASSAGGVETQYF. Here the CDR3 DNA reads TGTGCCAGCAGCGCCGGGGGAGTGGAGACCCAGTACTTC.

A few counts support this clone. The chain joins TRBV30 to TRBJ2-7; TRBD2 is a possible D gene (6 bases). V lost 0 bases to trimming and J lost 2 bases, with 14 bases between them. The CDR3 has 15 residues. CDR1 and CDR2 (germline): GTSNPN, SVGIG (reference sequence). The CDR3 DNA sequence: TGTGCCTGGAGTGTACCAAGGGACTCTACCTACGAGCAGTACTTC. Amino acid sequence: CAWSVPRDSTYEQYF. The full variable domain, rest sourced from reference TRBV30 and TRBJ2-7, is SQTIHQWPATLVQPVGSPLSLECTVEGTSNPNLYWYRQAAGRGLQLLFYSVGIGQISSEVPQNLSASRPQDRQFILSSKKLLLSDSGFYLCAWSVPRDSTYEQYFGPGTRLTVT.

V is TRBV2 and J is TRBJ1-6; a possible D gene is TRBD1 (5 bases). The germline CDR1 and CDR2 sequences are SNHLY and FYNNEI. Trimming removed 11 bases from V and 4 bases from J, with 9 bases in between. The CDR3 consists of 12 residues. The CDR3: CAGRQYNSPLHF. CDR3 nucleotide sequence: TGTGCCGGCCGACAGTATAATTCACCCCTCCACTTT.

This chain links TRBV11-3 with TRBJ2-2; the match to TRBD1 covers 8 bases. V was clipped by 1 base and J by 0 bases; unmatched bases: 7. The germline V gene has CDR1 SGHNT and CDR2 YENEEA. The CDR3 is made up of 18 amino acids. The CDR3 sequence is CASSLGLRGQANTGELFF. CDR3 sequence (DNA): TGTGCCAGCAGCTTAGGACTACGGGGACAGGCGAACACCGGGGAGCTGTTTTTT.

This clone has a handful of counts. The chain has TRBV27 and TRBJ1-2; 7 positions match TRBD1. The CDR3 extends over 15 amino acids. Germline values: CDR1 MNHEY, CDR2 SMNVEV (reference sequence). The trim removed 4 bases at V and 4 bases at J, leaving 9 bases unmatched. The CDR3 DNA follows: TGTGCCAGCAGTTGGAGACAGGGAGGCGGCTATGGCTACACCTTC. This encodes CASSWRQGGGYGYTF.

V usage is TRBV28 and J usage is TRBJ1-2, with D perhaps matching TRBD1 (5 bases). The V and J ends lost 5 bases and 5 bases respectively, with 9 bases between them. This CDR3 has 12 residues. Germline values: CDR1 MDHEN, CDR2 SYDVKM. The CDR3: CASSRQFYGYTF. CDR3 nucleotides: TGTGCCAGCAGTAGACAGTTTTATGGCTACACCTTC.

This chain links TRBV24-1 with TRBJ2-5; TRBD2 agrees at 8 bases. The germline gives CDR1 KGHDR, CDR2 SFDVKD. J gave up 2 bases and V 5 bases, and 6 bases lay outside the gene matches. The CDR3 contains 15 residues. The chain's CDR3 is CATSGASGRQETQYF. The CDR3 region has the DNA TGTGCCACCAGTGGGGCAAGCGGGAGACAAGAGACCCAGTACTTC.

V usage is TRBV5-1 and J usage is TRBJ2-3; TRBD2 aligns across 7 bases. Trimming took 0 bases from V and 4 from J; bases not matched to a gene: 5. The V gene's germline CDR1 is SGHRS and CDR2 YFSETQ. The CDR3 contains 15 residues. The CDR3 DNA reads as TGCGCCAGCAGCTTGGACGGGAGGAAGTCAGATACGCAGTATTTT. Translation: CASSLDGRKSDTQYF.